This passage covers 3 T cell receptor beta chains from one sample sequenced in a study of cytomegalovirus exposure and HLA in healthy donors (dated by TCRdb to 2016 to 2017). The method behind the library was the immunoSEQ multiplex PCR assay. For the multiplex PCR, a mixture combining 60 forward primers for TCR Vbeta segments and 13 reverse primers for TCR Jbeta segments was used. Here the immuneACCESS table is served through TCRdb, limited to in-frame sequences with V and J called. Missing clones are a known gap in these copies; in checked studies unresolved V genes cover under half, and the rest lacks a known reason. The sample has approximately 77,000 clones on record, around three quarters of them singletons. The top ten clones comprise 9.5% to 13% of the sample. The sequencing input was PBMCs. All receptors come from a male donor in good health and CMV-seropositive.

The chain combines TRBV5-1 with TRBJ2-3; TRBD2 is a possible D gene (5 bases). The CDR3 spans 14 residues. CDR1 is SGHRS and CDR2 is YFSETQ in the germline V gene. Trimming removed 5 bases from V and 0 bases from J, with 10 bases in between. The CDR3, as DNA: TGCGCCAGCAGGCGAGCGGATAGCACAGATACGCAGTATTTT. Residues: CASRRADSTDTQYF.

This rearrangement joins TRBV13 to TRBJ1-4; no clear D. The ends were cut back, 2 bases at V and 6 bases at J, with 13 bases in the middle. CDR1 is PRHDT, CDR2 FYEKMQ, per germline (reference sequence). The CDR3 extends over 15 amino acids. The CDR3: CASSLRASGHEKLFF. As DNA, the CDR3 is TGTGCCAGCAGCTTAAGAGCAAGTGGGCATGAAAAACTGTTTTTT.

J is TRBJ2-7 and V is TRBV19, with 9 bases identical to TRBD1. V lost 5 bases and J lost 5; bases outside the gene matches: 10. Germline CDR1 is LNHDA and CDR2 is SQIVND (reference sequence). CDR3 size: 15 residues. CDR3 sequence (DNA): TGTGCCAGTAGTCCTCGGACAGGGGTACCCAACGAGCAGTACTTC. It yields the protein CASSPRTGVPNEQYF.